The clone carrying this T cell receptor (beta chain) was observed a single time. Study processing details: Amplification with reference gene primers provided the estimates of nucleated cell counts. Produced via immunoSEQ multiplex PCR; TCRdb's table is partial and in-frame only. V and J calls plus clone size are reproduced from that table; the DNA served to infer D and trimming. Counted here are tens of thousands of clones, approximately 92% occurring once; the ten biggest clones make up more than 7.5%. These data are taken from a study of blood T cell repertoires in COVID-19. The overall study: Acute and convalescent COVID-19 specimens originated in the United States, Italy and Spain. PBMCs, B-cell-depleted T cells, or T cells provided the cDNA or gDNA that made up the material.

The sample taken for sequencing was peripheral blood. The receptor was derived from a man aged 30 to 39 with active or convalescent COVID-19.

The CDR3, as DNA: TGTGCCAGCAGCTCACGACTAGCGGGGGTATACAATGAGCAGTTCTTC. Translated, it gives CASSSRLAGVYNEQFF. This chain joins TRBV7-6 and TRBJ2-1; 12 positions agree with TRBD2. CDR3 length: 16 amino acids. Germline V CDR1 and CDR2: SGHVS, FNYEAQ. V shed 4 bases, J shed 4 bases, and the junction held 5 bases outside the gene matches.